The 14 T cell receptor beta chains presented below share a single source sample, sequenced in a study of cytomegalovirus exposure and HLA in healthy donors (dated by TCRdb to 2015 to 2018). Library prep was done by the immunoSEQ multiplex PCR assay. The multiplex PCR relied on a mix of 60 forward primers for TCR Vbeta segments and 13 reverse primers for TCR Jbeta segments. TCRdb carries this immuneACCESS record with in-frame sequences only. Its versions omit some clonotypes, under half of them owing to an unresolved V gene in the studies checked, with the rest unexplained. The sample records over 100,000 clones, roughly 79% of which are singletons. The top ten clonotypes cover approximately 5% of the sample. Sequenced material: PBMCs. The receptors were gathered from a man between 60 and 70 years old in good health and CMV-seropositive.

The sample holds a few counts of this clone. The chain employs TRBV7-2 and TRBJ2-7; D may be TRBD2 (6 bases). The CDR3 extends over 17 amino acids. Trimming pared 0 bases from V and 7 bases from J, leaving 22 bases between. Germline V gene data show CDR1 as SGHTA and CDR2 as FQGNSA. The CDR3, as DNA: TGTGCCAGCAGCTTAGCGGTAGGTGCGGGGAGAGCAGGGGAGCAGTACTTC. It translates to CASSLAVGAGRAGEQYF.

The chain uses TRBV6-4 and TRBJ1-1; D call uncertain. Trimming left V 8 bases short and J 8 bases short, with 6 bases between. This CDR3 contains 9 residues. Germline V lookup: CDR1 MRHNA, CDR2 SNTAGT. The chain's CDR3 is CASGREAFF. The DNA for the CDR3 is TGTGCCAGCGGCAGGGAAGCTTTCTTT.

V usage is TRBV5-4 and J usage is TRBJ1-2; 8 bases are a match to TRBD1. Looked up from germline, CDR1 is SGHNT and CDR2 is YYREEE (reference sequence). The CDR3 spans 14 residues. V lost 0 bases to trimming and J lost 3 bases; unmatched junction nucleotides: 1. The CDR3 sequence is CASSLDRGDYGYTF. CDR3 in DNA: TGTGCCAGCAGCTTGGACAGGGGGGACTATGGCTACACCTTC. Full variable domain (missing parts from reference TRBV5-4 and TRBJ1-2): ETGVTQSPTHLIKTRGQQVTLRCSSQSGHNTVSWYQQALGQGPQFIFQYYREEENGRGNFPPRFSGLQFPNYSSELNVNALELDDSALYLCASSLDRGDYGYTFGSGTRLTVV.

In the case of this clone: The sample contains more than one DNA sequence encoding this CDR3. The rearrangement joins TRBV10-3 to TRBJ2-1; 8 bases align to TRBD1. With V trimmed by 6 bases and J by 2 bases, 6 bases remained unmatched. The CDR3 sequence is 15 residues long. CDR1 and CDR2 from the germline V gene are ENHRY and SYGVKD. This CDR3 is CAIRGTGSPYNEQFF. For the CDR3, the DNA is TGTGCCATCAGGGGGACAGGCTCGCCCTACAATGAGCAGTTCTTC.

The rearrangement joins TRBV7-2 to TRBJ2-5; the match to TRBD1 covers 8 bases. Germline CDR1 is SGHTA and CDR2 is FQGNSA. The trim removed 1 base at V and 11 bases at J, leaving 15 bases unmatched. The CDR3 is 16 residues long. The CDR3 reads CASSLVRTGRSMGQYF. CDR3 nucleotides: TGTGCCAGCAGCTTAGTTCGGACAGGGCGTTCGATGGGGCAGTACTTC. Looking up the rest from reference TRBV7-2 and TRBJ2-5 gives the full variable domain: GAGVSQSPSNKVTEKGKDVELRCDPISGHTALYWYRQSLGQGLEFLIYFQGNSAPDKSGLPSDRFSAERTGGSVSTLTIQRTQQEDSAVYLCASSLVRTGRSMGQYFGPGTRLLVL.

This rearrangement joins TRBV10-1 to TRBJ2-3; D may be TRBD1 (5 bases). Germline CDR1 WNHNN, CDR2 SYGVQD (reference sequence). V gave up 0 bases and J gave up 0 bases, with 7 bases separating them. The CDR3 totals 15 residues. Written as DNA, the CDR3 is TGCGCCAGCAGTGAGTCACCAGGGAGCACAGATACGCAGTATTTT. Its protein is CASSESPGSTDTQYF.

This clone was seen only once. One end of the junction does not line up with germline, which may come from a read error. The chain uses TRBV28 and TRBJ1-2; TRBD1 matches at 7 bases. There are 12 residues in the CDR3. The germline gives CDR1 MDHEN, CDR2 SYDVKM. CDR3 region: CASRLTGYGYTF. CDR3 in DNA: TGTGCCAGCCGTTTGACAGGGTATGGCTACACCTTC.

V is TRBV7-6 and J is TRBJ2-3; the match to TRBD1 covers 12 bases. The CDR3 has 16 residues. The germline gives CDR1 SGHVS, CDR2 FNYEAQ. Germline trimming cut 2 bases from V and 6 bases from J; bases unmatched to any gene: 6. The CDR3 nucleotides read TGTGCCAGCAGCTTAAGAGGGGACAGGGGGCCGGATACGCAGTATTTT. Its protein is CASSLRGDRGPDTQYF.

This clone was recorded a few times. The CDR3 sequence: CASSGLGGGTEAFF. CDR3 in DNA: TGTGCCAGCAGTGGGCTGGGAGGGGGCACTGAAGCTTTCTTT. The rearrangement links TRBV2 to TRBJ1-1, with a possible D match to TRBD1 (6 bases). The V end lost 4 bases, the J end lost 4 bases, and 13 bases lay between the germline ends. Germline V gene data show CDR1 as SNHLY and CDR2 as FYNNEI. The CDR3 runs 14 residues. The variable domain in full, completed from reference TRBV2 and TRBJ1-1, reads EPEVTQTPSHQVTQMGQEVILRCVPISNHLYFYWYRQILGQKVEFLVSFYNNEISEKSEIFDDQFSVERPDGSNFTLKIRSTKLEDSAMYFCASSGLGGGTEAFFGQGTRLTVV.

The CDR3 nucleotides are TGTGCCTGGAGTGAACAGGGGGAGACCCAGTACTTC. It codes for CAWSEQGETQYF. The chain joins TRBV30 to TRBJ2-5; 7 bases are a match to TRBD1. CDR1 and CDR2 from the germline V gene are GTSNPN and SVGIG (reference sequence). The CDR3 is 12 residues long. J gave up 5 bases and V 1 base, and 1 base lay outside the gene matches.

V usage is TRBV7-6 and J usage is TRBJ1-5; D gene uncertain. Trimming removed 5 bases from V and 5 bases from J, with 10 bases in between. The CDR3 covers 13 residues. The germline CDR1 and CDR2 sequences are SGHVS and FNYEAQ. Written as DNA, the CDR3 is TGTGCCAGCAGCCCCGCCCGAGATCAGCCCCAGCATTTT. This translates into CASSPARDQPQHF.

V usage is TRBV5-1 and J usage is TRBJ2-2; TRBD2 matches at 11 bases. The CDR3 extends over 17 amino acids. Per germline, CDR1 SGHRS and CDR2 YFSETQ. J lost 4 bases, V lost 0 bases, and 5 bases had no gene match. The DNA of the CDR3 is TGCGCCAGCAGCTTGGAACTAGCGGGGGCAGGCACCGGGGAGCTGTTTTTT. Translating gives CASSLELAGAGTGELFF.

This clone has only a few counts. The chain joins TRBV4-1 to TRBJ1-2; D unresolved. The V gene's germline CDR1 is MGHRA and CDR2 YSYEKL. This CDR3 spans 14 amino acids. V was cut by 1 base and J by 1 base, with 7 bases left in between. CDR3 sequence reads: CASSQVRDNYGYTF. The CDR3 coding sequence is TGCGCCAGCAGCCAAGTGCGGGATAACTATGGCTACACCTTC.

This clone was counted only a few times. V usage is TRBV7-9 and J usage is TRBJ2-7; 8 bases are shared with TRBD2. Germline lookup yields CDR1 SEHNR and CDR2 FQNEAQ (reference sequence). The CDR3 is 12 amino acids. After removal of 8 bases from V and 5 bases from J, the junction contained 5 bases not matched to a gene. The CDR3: CASRGGVDEQYF. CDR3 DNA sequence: TGTGCCAGCCGGGGGGGAGTAGACGAGCAGTACTTC.